This entry lists 28 T cell receptor beta chains sequenced from one sample in a study of vaccination and CD4 T cells after COVID-19. Treatment noted: approximately 9-day PBMC culture with coronavirus spike peptide pools or control peptides (ViraFEST assay). Sequenced with the Oncomine TCR Beta short-read assay was DNA taken from cultured CD4+ T cells. One entry per CDR3 protein results from TCRdb running MiXCR on the PCR reads. Among over 15,000 distinct CDR3 sequences listed, 50% to 55% were seen once. Their antigen targets remain unknown. Sequencing was carried out using CD4+ T cells from blood, cultured in vitro. The source is a human donor who had recovered from COVID-19.

The gene calls are TRBV6-1 and TRBJ2-1; D is perhaps TRBD2 (6 bases). The CDR3 has 14 amino acids. Trimming took off 7 bases at V and 6 bases at J, with 16 bases between the two ends. Germline V gene lookup returns CDR1 MNHNS and CDR2 SASEGT. This chain's CDR3 is CASKEGVELNEQFF. Written as DNA, the CDR3 is TGTGCCAGCAAGGAGGGTGTGGAACTCAATGAGCAGTTCTTC.

The chain links TRBV5-1 to TRBJ2-7, with D possibly TRBD2 on 6 matching bases. Trimming left V 2 bases short and J 5 bases short, with 14 bases between. Germline CDR1 and CDR2: SGHRS and YFSETQ. There are 14 residues in the CDR3. The CDR3 nucleotides read TGCGCCAGCAGCTTCGGAGGGGCTGGGAACGAGCAGTACTTC. It codes for CASSFGGAGNEQYF.

The chain couples TRBV10-3 to TRBJ2-2; 10 bases match TRBD2. The CDR3 is 15 residues long. Germline assignment: CDR1 ENHRY and CDR2 SYGVKD. Trimming took 6 bases from V and 1 from J; bases not matched to a gene: 2. The CDR3 protein is CAIRGTSENTGELFF. In nucleotides, the CDR3 is TGTGCCATCAGAGGGACTAGCGAGAACACCGGGGAGCTGTTTTTT.

The genes are TRBV2 and TRBJ1-4; 7 positions match TRBD1. Per the germline V gene, CDR1 is SNHLY and CDR2 is FYNNEI. There are 15 residues in the CDR3. V shed 4 bases and J 10 bases; nucleotides not matched to a gene: 12. The CDR3 sequence: CASSVLDRVGGKLFF. DNA for the CDR3: TGTGCCAGCAGTGTCCTCGACAGGGTGGGGGGAAAACTGTTTTTT.

The chain is built from TRBV2 and TRBJ1-3; D is perhaps TRBD1 (6 bases). The CDR3 covers 12 residues. V was cut by 11 bases and J by 0 bases, with 8 bases left in between. Germline V CDR1 and CDR2: SNHLY, FYNNEI. CDR3 coding DNA: TGTGCCGTACAGGGCTCTGGAAACACCATATATTTT. It codes for CAVQGSGNTIYF.

DNA of the CDR3: TGCAGGCCGCAGGGGGGGGCGAACACTGAAGCTTTCTTT. Protein sequence: CRPQGGANTEAFF. This chain links TRBV20-1 with TRBJ1-1, with 7 bases that match TRBD1. The CDR3 covers 13 residues. Germline V gene data show CDR1 as DFQATT and CDR2 as SNEGSKA (reference sequence).

J is TRBJ1-2 and V is TRBV24-1; D unresolved. Trimming shortened V by 1 base and J by 6 bases, and 5 bases separated the two germline ends. The CDR3 is made up of 12 amino acids. Germline assignment: CDR1 KGHDR and CDR2 SFDVKD. The DNA of the CDR3 is TGTGCCACCAGTGATTTATTGGATGGCTACACCTTC. Translating gives CATSDLLDGYTF.

This clonotype is large within its sample. The rearrangement links TRBV10-3 to TRBJ1-1, with D possibly being TRBD1 (5 bases). The CDR3 is 11 amino acids. Germline V CDR1 and CDR2: ENHRY, SYGVKD. Trimming took off 7 bases at V and 10 bases at J, with 13 bases between the two ends. Written as DNA, the CDR3 is TGTGCCATCACAGGGAATGGGCGAGCTTTCTTT. As protein: CAITGNGRAFF.

In DNA form, the CDR3 reads TGCAGTGCTAGAGGGCAGGCCACCGCGGGGCAGTACTTC. It codes for CSARGQATAGQYF. This sequence joins TRBV20-1 and TRBJ2-7; weak D call: TRBD2 (5 bases). The CDR3 has 13 amino acids. Trimming left V 1 base short and J 9 bases short, with 16 bases between. Germline CDR1 is DFQATT and CDR2 is SNEGSKA (reference sequence).

The chain is built from TRBV18 and TRBJ2-5; possibly TRBD2 for D (5 bases). Trimming stripped 3 bases from V and 5 bases from J, with 10 bases between. The V gene's germline CDR1 is KGHSH and CDR2 LQKENI. The CDR3 extends over 13 amino acids. CDR3 residues: CASSPPGLETQYF. The CDR3 DNA reads as TGTGCCAGCTCACCGCCGGGGTTGGAGACCCAGTACTTC.

This chain links TRBV19 with TRBJ2-1; D is perhaps TRBD2 (7 bases). This CDR3 is built from 14 residues. V was clipped by 10 bases and J by 5 bases, with 18 bases between them. CDR1 and CDR2 (germline): LNHDA, SQIVND (reference sequence). CDR3 DNA: TGTGCCACTGGAGGGAGGGACAACGACAATGAGCAGTTCTTC. Protein: CATGGRDNDNEQFF.

This chain uses TRBV12-3 or TRBV12-4 with TRBJ2-7, with TRBD2 identical over 10 bases. This CDR3 comprises 18 residues. The V segment lost 0 bases and the J segment 4 bases; nucleotides outside the gene matches: 12. In DNA, the CDR3 is TGTGCCAGCAGTTTAGCGCGGGGTCTAGCGGGAGTGGGTTACGAGCAGTACTTC. It translates to CASSLARGLAGVGYEQYF.

The chain employs TRBV6-5 and TRBJ2-1; D gene ambiguous. CDR1 is MNHEY and CDR2 is SVGAGI in the germline V gene. V lost 2 bases and J lost 1, with 9 bases in between. The CDR3 is 15 amino acids. The CDR3 is CASSYTTPSYNEQFF. CDR3 DNA: TGTGCCAGCAGTTACACGACGCCGTCCTACAATGAGCAGTTCTTC.

This clonotype was seen a few times. The V call is TRBV27, the J call TRBJ2-2; weak D call: TRBD2 (6 bases). V was shortened by 5 bases and J by 9 bases, with 16 bases between the two germline ends. The germline gives CDR1 MNHEY, CDR2 SMNVEV (reference sequence). This CDR3 has 14 residues. DNA for the CDR3: TGTGCCAGCAGTACCCGGGGGAGTCGTAGGGAGCTGTTTTTT. Protein product: CASSTRGSRRELFF.

This clonotype was counted between two and nine times. V is TRBV27 and J is TRBJ2-2, with D possibly TRBD1 on 6 matching bases. CDR3 length equals 14 residues. The V end was cut by 4 bases, the J end by 4 bases, with 10 bases between. Germline assignment: CDR1 MNHEY and CDR2 SMNVEV (reference sequence). The CDR3 nucleotides read TGTGCCAGCAGTTCCAGGGGAACCACCGGGGAGCTGTTTTTT. Translated, it gives CASSSRGTTGELFF.

The chain uses TRBV11-2 and TRBJ1-2, with TRBD1 identical over 7 bases. Trimming took 0 bases from V and 7 from J; bases not matched to a gene: 8. Germline loops: CDR1 SGHAT, CDR2 FQNNGV. The CDR3 spans 15 residues. CDR3 sequence (DNA): TGTGCCAGCAGCTTAGATCGACAGGGACTGGCTGGCTACACCTTC. Its protein product is CASSLDRQGLAGYTF.

This clonotype showed up just once. V is TRBV7-2 and J is TRBJ1-5; TRBD1 is a possible D gene (5 bases). Trimming removed 5 bases at V and 7 bases at J, with 12 bases between. CDR1 SGHTA and CDR2 FQGNSA come from the germline V gene. The CDR3 consists of 13 residues. CDR3 protein: CASSQGLGQPQHF. The CDR3, as DNA: TGTGCCAGCAGCCAGGGCCTCGGACAGCCCCAGCATTTT. Variable domain in full (rest from reference TRBV7-2 and TRBJ1-5): GAGVSQSPSNKVTEKGKDVELRCDPISGHTALYWYRQSLGQGLEFLIYFQGNSAPDKSGLPSDRFSAERTGGSVSTLTIQRTQQEDSAVYLCASSQGLGQPQHFGDGTRLSIL.

This chain connects TRBV6-1 to TRBJ2-7; D unclear. The CDR3 length is 10 residues. Trimming removed 6 bases at V and 4 bases at J, with 4 bases between. Germline assignment: CDR1 MNHNS and CDR2 SASEGT. The CDR3 DNA is TGTGCCAGCAGCGAATACGAGCAGTACTTC. Translated, it gives CASSEYEQYF.

V is TRBV20-1 and J is TRBJ2-2; D is undetermined. V dropped 0 bases and J dropped 5 bases, with 13 bases sitting between them. Germline CDR1 and CDR2: DFQATT and SNEGSKA (reference sequence). The CDR3 consists of 15 residues. The CDR3 coding sequence is TGCAGTGCTAGAGATAGCCGGGCCGGGACCGGGGAGCTGTTTTTT. Protein product: CSARDSRAGTGELFF.

V gene TRBV11-2 combines with J gene TRBJ1-1; D possibly corresponds to TRBD1 (6 bases). Per germline, CDR1 SGHAT and CDR2 FQNNGV. V gave up 4 bases and J gave up 7 bases, with 10 bases separating them. This CDR3 is 12 amino acids long. The CDR3 reads CASSSTGYEAFF. The CDR3 coding sequence is TGTGCCAGCAGCTCCACAGGGTATGAAGCTTTCTTT.

The genes are TRBV18 and TRBJ1-1; unclear D gene. Germline CDR1 KGHSH, CDR2 LQKENI. The CDR3 length is 14 residues. V dropped 0 bases and J dropped 2 bases, with 7 bases sitting between them. DNA for the CDR3: TGTGCCAGCTCACCACCGCAGTATAACACTGAAGCTTTCTTT. Amino acids: CASSPPQYNTEAFF.

There are a few counts of this clonotype. V gene TRBV2 combines with J gene TRBJ1-1, with no clear D. The germline V and J ends were trimmed by 1 base and 0 bases, with 9 bases remaining between them. This CDR3 is 15 amino acids long. The germline V gene encodes CDR1 SNHLY and CDR2 FYNNEI. This chain's CDR3 is CASSEDVGLNTEAFF. The CDR3 region has the DNA TGTGCCAGCAGTGAAGACGTGGGCTTGAACACTGAAGCTTTCTTT.

The rearrangement joins TRBV4-2 to TRBJ1-2; perhaps TRBD1 as D (5 bases). The CDR3 loop spans 15 amino acids. V lost 0 bases and J 8 bases, leaving 16 bases between the germline ends. Germline-derived CDR1 and CDR2 are LGHNA and YNFKEQ. Here the CDR3 reads CASSQDRDSRRGYTF. The CDR3 DNA reads TGTGCCAGCAGCCAAGACCGCGACAGTCGGAGGGGCTACACCTTC.

For the CDR3, the DNA is TGTGCCAGCAGTCCCCGGGACAGTAGAAACACCATATATTTT. It is translated as CASSPRDSRNTIYF. The chain links TRBV6-1 to TRBJ1-3; TRBD1 matches 7 bases. In germline, CDR1 is MNHNS, CDR2 SASEGT. V shed 5 bases, J shed 5 bases, and the junction held 6 bases outside the gene matches. The CDR3 is 14 residues long.

J is TRBJ1-1 and V is TRBV14, with D possibly being TRBD1 (6 bases). With 1 base removed from V and 0 bases from J, the gap between germline ends came to 9 bases. From germline, CDR1 is SGHDN and CDR2 FVKESK. This CDR3 region has 15 residues. The CDR3 DNA follows: TGTGCCAGCAGCCAAGCGTACAGGGTGAACACTGAAGCTTTCTTT. Translating it yields CASSQAYRVNTEAFF.

J is TRBJ2-7 and V is TRBV19, with D perhaps matching TRBD2 (5 bases). The CDR3 is 15 residues long. Trimming removed 4 bases at V and 3 bases at J, with 16 bases between. Germline V CDR1 and CDR2: LNHDA, SQIVND (reference sequence). CDR3 sequence: CASSSPGGSIYEQYF. The CDR3 DNA is TGTGCCAGTAGTAGCCCCGGAGGTAGCATCTACGAGCAGTACTTC.

V is TRBV19 and J is TRBJ2-1; TRBD1 agrees at 9 bases. V was pared by 6 bases and J by 8 bases, with 11 bases of the junction left unmatched. The CDR3 loop spans 15 amino acids. Germline CDR1 and CDR2: LNHDA and SQIVND (reference sequence). The CDR3 reads CASSRGTGYVDEQFF. The CDR3 nucleotides read TGTGCCAGTAGCCGAGGGACAGGGTATGTCGATGAGCAGTTCTTC.

J is TRBJ1-2 and V is TRBV20-1; possibly TRBD1 for D (5 bases). The CDR3 covers 13 residues. CDR1 is DFQATT and CDR2 is SNEGSKA in the germline V gene (reference sequence). In DNA, the CDR3 is TGCAGCGCCGACCGGGACGGCGGGCGCGGCTACACCTTC. As protein: CSADRDGGRGYTF.